This is a list of T cell receptor beta chains from one sample in a study of cytomegalovirus exposure and HLA in healthy donors. Clones were sequenced by immunoSEQ multiplex PCR, and TCRdb holds only the in-frame ones, with some missing. The sample lists about 120,000 clones, approximately 81% occurring once. Sequencing was done on a sample of PBMCs. Source of these receptors: a woman aged 25 to 39 in good health and CMV-seronegative. CDR3s include the opening cysteine and the closing phenylalanine or tryptophan.

V gene	J gene	CDR3 protein
TRBV6-6	TRBJ1-6	CASSILTGSPLHF
TRBV19	TRBJ1-1	CASSITGGVTEAFF
TRBV6-5	TRBJ2-3	CASSYTGANTDTQYF
TRBV10-2	TRBJ2-7	CASTPSGRANEQYF
TRBV25-1	TRBJ2-3	CASSATRTTDTQYF
TRBV7-6	TRBJ2-3	CASSSGLAGADTQYF
TRBV6-4	TRBJ2-1	CASRRTRPTYNEQFF
TRBV28	NA	CASSLPSGRGIYEQYF
TRBV19	TRBJ2-2	CASSPTAILNTGELFF
TRBV19	TRBJ1-1	CASSITGMNTEAFF
TRBV7-9	TRBJ1-2	CASSLSPIGAFGYTF
TRBV27	TRBJ2-2	CASSHRQGAPGELFF
TRBV6-1	TRBJ1-4	CASSEIQGALNEKLFF